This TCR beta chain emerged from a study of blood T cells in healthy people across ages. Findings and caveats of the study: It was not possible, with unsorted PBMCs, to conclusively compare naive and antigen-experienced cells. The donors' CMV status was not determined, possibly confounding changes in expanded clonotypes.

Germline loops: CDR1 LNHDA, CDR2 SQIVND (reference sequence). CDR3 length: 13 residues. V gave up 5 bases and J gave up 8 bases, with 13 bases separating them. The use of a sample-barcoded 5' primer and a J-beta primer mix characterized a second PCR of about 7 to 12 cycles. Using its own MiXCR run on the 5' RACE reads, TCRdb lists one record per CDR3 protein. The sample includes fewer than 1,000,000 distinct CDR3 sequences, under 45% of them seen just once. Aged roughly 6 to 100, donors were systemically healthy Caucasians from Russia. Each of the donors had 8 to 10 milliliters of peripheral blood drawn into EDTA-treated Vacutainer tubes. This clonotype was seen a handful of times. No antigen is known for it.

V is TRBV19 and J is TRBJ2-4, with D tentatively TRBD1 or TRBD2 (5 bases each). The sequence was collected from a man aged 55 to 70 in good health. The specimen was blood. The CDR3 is CASSGGRSDIQYF. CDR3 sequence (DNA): TGTGCCAGTAGTGGGGGACGTTCGGACATTCAGTACTTC.